Sequencing of this T cell receptor beta chain was carried out in a study of shared clonotypes between healthy human individuals (dated by TCRdb to the early 2020s). With respect to the entire study: Three men and two women, aged 18 to 49 years, made up the cohort. Blood TCR repertoires of about five healthy adults were deeply sequenced to estimate repertoire size and the extent of clonotype sharing between individuals. Libraries were prepared and TCR repertoires were sequenced by different laboratories using diverse techniques, in order to increase sequencing depth and limit assay-specific biases. Between about 0.8 and 8.9 billion PBMCs per donor were obtained by leukapheresis. What the work shows at the level of the full study, not this receptor alone: The small number of donors limited the genetic and exposure-history diversity represented. Based on pairwise subsampling, the degree of clonotype sharing among donors was expected to be affected by sequencing depth. Sampling was restricted to blood, and TCR repertoires in tissue are likely to differ from TCR repertoires in blood.

The donors were healthy, HIV-negative adults with no recently reported acute infections or vaccinations. Every donor was a Caucasian adult residing in Nashville, Tennessee, USA. In the unsorted samples, roughly 90 million PBMCs were counted, and genomic DNA was extracted using the QIAamp DNA Blood Mini kit. Blood was obtained by leukapheresis, after which PBMCs were separated by Ficoll-Histopaque density gradient centrifugation and cryopreserved in liquid nitrogen vapor phase. TCR CDR3 regions were amplified from genomic DNA by multiplex PCR using the deep immunoSEQ assay. Genomic DNA extracted from each cell subset was distributed evenly over all wells of several immunoSEQ 96-well plates, and each plate served as one replicate. For unsorted PBMC, each replicate PCR was loaded with roughly 330 ng genomic DNA, equivalent to approximately 33,000 T cell genomes. Ten immunoSEQ deep assay plates were used to sequence unsorted PBMC genomic DNA. Purified libraries were measured with a Qubit 3.0 fluorometer, size-checked on a Bioanalyzer 2100, and measured again with the KAPA Library Quantification kit. Every immunoSEQ 96-well plate was sequenced on a dedicated single-read 150-cycle Illumina NextSeq 550 flow cell. Under the source paper's analysis protocol: Because the immunoSEQ output included only junctional sequences and no quality scores, the filtering could not be the same as the filtering used for full-length reads. Sequences were annotated with PyIR, a Python wrapper for IgBLAST v1.9, and V/J genes and CDR3 were assigned using IMGT germline references. Reads were filtered out if the reads had weak V/J assignments (E-value above 1e-6), no CDR3, stop codons, out-of-frame junctions, or ambiguous translated residues. V3J clonotypes were defined as sequences sharing the same inferred V gene, J gene, and CDR3 amino acid sequence. Percentage overlap between repertoires was calculated by dividing the number of shared unique clonotypes by the size of the smaller repertoire. Richness of each repertoire was evaluated using RTK rarefaction, the Chao1 estimator, and Recon v2.1 estimates of unobserved clonotypes. In TCRdb, the immuneACCESS table is reduced to in-frame sequences with V and J assigned. These tables do not hold every clone; where another copy was compared, an unresolved V gene accounts for under half, and the others remain unexplained. That table furnishes V, J and clone size, whereas the DNA furnished D and trimming. This sample holds 490,000 or so clones; about 82% were observed only once. The ten largest clones represent about an eighth of the sample.

This clone was observed a handful of times. What this receptor recognizes is not known. There are no base qualities to consult, and no much larger clone falls within one base. Between the V and J ends, shortened by 2 bases and 3 bases respectively, the junction contains 4 bases. The CDR3 goes from the cysteine to the phenylalanine over 12 residues. This entry keeps only the CDR3 DNA: 36 bases, framed from base 1. CDR1 and CDR2 (SGHTA, FQGNSA) derive from the germline V gene. Here the chain combines TRBV7-2 and TRBJ1-2, with no reliable assignment of the D segment. The receptor was derived from a woman aged 40-49 years in good health. Some clones in this sample may be carry-over from other donors' samples. The sequenced sample consisted of PBMCs. The DNA sequence is TGTGCCAGCAGCTTAAGTTACTATGGCTACACCTTC. Translated, it reads CASSLSYYGYTF.